These 8 T cell receptor beta chains share one sample of origin, sequenced in a study of blood T cell repertoires in COVID-19. Clones were sequenced by immunoSEQ multiplex PCR, and TCRdb holds only the in-frame ones, with some missing. The sample records around 250,000 clones, 85% to 90% being singletons. The sequencing sample was made of PBMCs or T cells enriched from blood (not recorded which). Receptors were obtained from a woman younger than 45 with acute COVID-19.

The genes are TRBV20-1 and TRBJ2-7, with 9 bases fitting TRBD2. J lost 7 bases, V lost 3 bases, and 10 bases had no gene match. This CDR3 has 14 amino acids. CDR1 and CDR2 from the germline V gene are DFQATT and SNEGSKA (reference sequence). The CDR3 region is CSASSSGRSIEQYF. Written as DNA, the CDR3 is TGCAGTGCTAGTTCCAGCGGGAGGTCTATAGAGCAGTACTTC.

The chain joins TRBV6-2 or TRBV6-3 to TRBJ2-7, with D possibly matching TRBD2 (6 bases). The CDR3 covers 14 residues. Germline CDR1 and CDR2: MNHEY and SVGEGT. V lost 1 base and J 1 base, leaving 8 bases between the germline ends. CDR3 DNA: TGTGCCAGCAGTTACTTTAGCGGTTCCTACGAGCAGTACTTC. Its translation: CASSYFSGSYEQYF.

The chain joins TRBV2 to TRBJ2-3; D is perhaps TRBD2 (6 bases). Per the germline V gene, CDR1 is SNHLY and CDR2 is FYNNEI. This CDR3 comprises 15 residues. CDR3 amino acids: CVTARASESTDTQYF. Written as DNA, the CDR3 is TGTGTCACAGCGCGGGCTAGCGAAAGCACAGATACGCAGTATTTT. The full variable domain, completed using reference TRBV2 and TRBJ2-3, is EPEVTQTPSHQVTQMGQEVILRCVPISNHLYFYWYRQILGQKVEFLVSFYNNEISEKSEIFDDQFSVERPDGSNFTLKIRSTKLEDSAMYFCVTARASESTDTQYFGPGTRLTVL.

In its sample, this clone was seen once. This sequence joins TRBV7-2 and TRBJ1-2; 9 bases fit TRBD1. The CDR3 runs to 16 residues. Germline lookup yields CDR1 SGHTA and CDR2 FQGNSA. V shed 1 base and J 1 base; nucleotides not matched to a gene: 4. CDR3 amino acids: CASSLGGTGINYGYTF. In DNA, the CDR3 is TGTGCCAGCAGCTTAGGCGGGACAGGGATTAACTATGGCTACACCTTC.

This chain uses TRBV6-5 with TRBJ1-1; D is unclear. Trimming took off 8 bases at V and 1 base at J, with 14 bases between the two ends. The germline V gene has CDR1 MNHEY and CDR2 SVGAGI. The CDR3 loop spans 14 amino acids. As DNA, the CDR3 is TGTGCCAGCTCGAGTAGCACTGGGAACACTGAAGCTTTCTTT. Amino acids: CASSSSTGNTEAFF.

The chain is built from TRBV28 and TRBJ2-7, with a weak D call TRBD2 (5 bases). V was clipped by 6 bases and J by 4 bases, with 10 bases between them. Germline V gene data show CDR1 as MDHEN and CDR2 as SYDVKM. There are 12 residues in the CDR3. The CDR3, as DNA: TGTGCCAGCAGGCAGGACTTGTACGAGCAGTACTTC. Translation gives CASRQDLYEQYF.

This rearrangement joins TRBV4-1 to TRBJ2-3; D might be TRBD2 (6 bases). This CDR3 has 16 residues. Germline lookup yields CDR1 MGHRA and CDR2 YSYEKL. With 0 bases removed from V and 2 bases from J, the gap between germline ends came to 12 bases. The CDR3 here is CASSQEGDSSTDTQYF. The CDR3, as DNA: TGCGCCAGCAGCCAAGAAGGGGACTCTTCCACAGATACGCAGTATTTT.

The chain links TRBV6-5 to TRBJ1-4; D remains ambiguous. CDR1 is MNHEY, CDR2 SVGAGI, per germline. The CDR3 loop spans 14 amino acids. V lost 6 bases and J 8 bases, leaving 16 bases between the germline ends. The CDR3 is CASRVDLTGEKLFF. The CDR3 DNA is TGTGCCAGCAGGGTGGACCTTACGGGAGAAAAACTGTTTTTT.